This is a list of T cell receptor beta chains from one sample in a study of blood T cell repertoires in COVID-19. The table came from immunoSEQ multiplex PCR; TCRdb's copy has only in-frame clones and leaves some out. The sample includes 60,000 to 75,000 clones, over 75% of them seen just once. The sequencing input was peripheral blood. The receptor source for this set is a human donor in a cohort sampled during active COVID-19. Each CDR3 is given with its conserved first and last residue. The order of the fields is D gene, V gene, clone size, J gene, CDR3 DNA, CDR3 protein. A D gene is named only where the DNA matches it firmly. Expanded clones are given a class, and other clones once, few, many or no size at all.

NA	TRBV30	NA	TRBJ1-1	TGTGCCTGGTCTCGCGTATGGGCGAACACTGAAGCTTTCTTT	CAWSRVWANTEAFF
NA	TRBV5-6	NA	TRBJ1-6	TGTGCCAGCAGCTTGGAGGCGGCGGAGTATAATTCACCCCTCCACTTT	CASSLEAAEYNSPLHF
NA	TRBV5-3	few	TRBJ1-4	TGTGCCCGCCGGAGGGGCGCGACAACTAATGAAAAACTGTTTTTT	CARRRGATTNEKLFF
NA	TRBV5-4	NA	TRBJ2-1	TGTGCCAGCAGCTCGGTCTACAGTCGGAATGAGCAGTTCTTC	CASSSVYSRNEQFF
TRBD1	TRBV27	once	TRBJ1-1	TGTGCCAGCAGCGAACTCGGGACAGGGTCTGAAGCTTTCTTT	CASSELGTGSEAFF
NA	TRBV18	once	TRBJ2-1	TGTGCCAGCTCACTTGCTAGCGCCTCCTACAATGAGCAGTTCTTC	CASSLASASYNEQFF
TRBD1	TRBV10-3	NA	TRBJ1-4	TGTGCCATCAGTGAGTATTACAGGGGGCTCGGTGAAAAACTGTTTTTT	CAISEYYRGLGEKLFF
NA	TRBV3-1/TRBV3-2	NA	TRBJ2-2	TGTGCCAGCAGCCCCCCCGGCACAGGGAAGGTTGCCGGGGAGCTGTTTTTT	CASSPPGTGKVAGELFF
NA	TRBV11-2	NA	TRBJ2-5	TGTGCCAGCAGCAGGGGGGGCACAGTGCAGACCCAGTACTTC	CASSRGGTVQTQYF
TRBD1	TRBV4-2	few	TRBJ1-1	TGTGCCAGCAGCCCAAGACAGGGCTTCACTGAAGCTTTCTTT	CASSPRQGFTEAFF
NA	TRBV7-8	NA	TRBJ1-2	TGTGCCAGCAGCTTAGGGCAGAACTATGGCTACACCTTC	CASSLGQNYGYTF
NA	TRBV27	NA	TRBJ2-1	TGTGCCAGCGAGAAATGGGCGGGAAATGAGCAGTTCTTC	CASEKWAGNEQFF
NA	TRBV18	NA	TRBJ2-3	TGTGCCAGCTCACCCGCAGGGCGTACTAGCACAGATACGCAGTATTTT	CASSPAGRTSTDTQYF
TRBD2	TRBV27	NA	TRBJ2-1	TGTGCCAGCAGCCTTCGACTAGCGGGGGGCTCCTACAATGAGCAGTTCTTC	CASSLRLAGGSYNEQFF
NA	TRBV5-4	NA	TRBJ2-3	TGTGCCAGCAGCGTCCTGGGCGTCCGAAATACGCAGTATTTT	CASSVLGVRNTQYF
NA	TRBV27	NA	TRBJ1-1	TGTGCCAGCAGTACCTTCTGGAGGAACACTGAAGCTTTCTTT	CASSTFWRNTEAFF
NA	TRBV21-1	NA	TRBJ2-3	TGTGCCAGCAGCAAGCCTACCGTAGCGGGGGGCGAGAGCACAGATACGCAGTATTTT	CASSKPTVAGGESTDTQYF
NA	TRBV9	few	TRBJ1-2	TGTGCCAGCAGCGTAGATGCAGGGATTATGTCTGGCTACACCTTC	CASSVDAGIMSGYTF
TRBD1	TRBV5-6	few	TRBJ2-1	TGTGCCAGCAGTTCGACTGACAGGGAGGAGCAGTTCTTC	CASSSTDREEQFF
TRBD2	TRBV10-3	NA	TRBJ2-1	TGTGCCATCGGGGGGGGACTAAACGAGCAGTTCTTC	CAIGGGLNEQFF
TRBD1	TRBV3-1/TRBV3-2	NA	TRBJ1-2	TGTGCCAGCAGCCTCATACAGGGGTCTGGTGGCTACACCTTC	CASSLIQGSGGYTF
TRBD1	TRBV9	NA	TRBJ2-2	TGTGCCAGCTCGACAGGGCAAGACACCGGGGAGCTGTTTTTT	CASSTGQDTGELFF
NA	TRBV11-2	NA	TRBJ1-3	TGTGCCAGCAGCTTTTCAGAGGGATTTGGAAACACCATATATTTT	CASSFSEGFGNTIYF
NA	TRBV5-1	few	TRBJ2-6	TGCGCCAGCAGCACCGGGACACCCTCTGGGGCCAACGTCCTGACTTTC	CASSTGTPSGANVLTF
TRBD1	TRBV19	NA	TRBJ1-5	TGTGCCAGTATGCGGACAGGGGGGAATCAGCCCCAGCATTTT	CASMRTGGNQPQHF
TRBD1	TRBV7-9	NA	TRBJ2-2	TGTGCCAGCAGCTTACAGGGGGCTGTCGGGGAGCTGTTTTTT	CASSLQGAVGELFF
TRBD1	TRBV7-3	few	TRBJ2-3	TGTGCCAGCAGCCCTAGACAGGGGAGCACAGATACGCAGTATTTT	CASSPRQGSTDTQYF
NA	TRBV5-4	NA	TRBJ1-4	TGTGCCAGCCGAATCGACCCGGGAACTAATGAAAAACTGTTTTTT	CASRIDPGTNEKLFF
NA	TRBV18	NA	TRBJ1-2	TGTGCCAGCTCCCCCAGAAGGGAGGGTGGCTACACCTTC	CASSPRREGGYTF
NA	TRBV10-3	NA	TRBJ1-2	TGTGCCATCAGTGGAACGGGGGATGGCTACACCTTC	CAISGTGDGYTF
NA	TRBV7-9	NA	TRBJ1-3	TGTGCCAGCAGCTTACGGGTTAACTCAAACACCATATATTTT	CASSLRVNSNTIYF
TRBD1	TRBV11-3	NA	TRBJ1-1	TGTGCCAGCAGCCAGGGGGCTCGCACTGAAGCTTTCTTT	CASSQGARTEAFF
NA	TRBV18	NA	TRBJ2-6	TGTGCCAGCTCACCTGCCGGGAGAGGGGCCAACGTCCTGACTTTC	CASSPAGRGANVLTF
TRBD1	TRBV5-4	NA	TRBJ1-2	TGTGCCAGCAGCTTGGAGGGGGCGCTCGACTATGGCTACACCTTC	CASSLEGALDYGYTF
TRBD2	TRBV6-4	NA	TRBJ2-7	TGTGCCAGCAGTGAGCTAGCGGGGGGGACCTACGAGCAGTACTTC	CASSELAGGTYEQYF
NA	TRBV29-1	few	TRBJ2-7	TGCAGCGGGTGTCGGTACGAGCAGTACTTC	CSGCRYEQYF
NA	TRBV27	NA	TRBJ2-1	TGTGCCAGCAAAGTACTAGGTTATGAGCAGTTCTTC	CASKVLGYEQFF
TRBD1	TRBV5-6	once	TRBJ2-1	TGTGCCAGCAGCTTGTCAGGGGGCACCTACAATGAGCAGTTCTTC	CASSLSGGTYNEQFF
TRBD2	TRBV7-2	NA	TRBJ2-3	TGTGCCAGCAGCTTAGGTCCTCTAGCGGGGGAAACAGATACGCAGTATTTT	CASSLGPLAGETDTQYF
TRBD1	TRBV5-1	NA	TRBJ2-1	TGCGCCAGCAGCCCGACAGGGCAGAACAATGAGCAGTTCTTC	CASSPTGQNNEQFF
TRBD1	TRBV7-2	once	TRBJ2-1	TGTGCCAGCTCTAACGCAGGGACAGGGGGGGGTGAGCAGTTCTTC	CASSNAGTGGGEQFF
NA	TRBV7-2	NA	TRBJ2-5	TGTGCCAGCAGCTTAGCAGGGGGCCAAGAGACCCAGTACTTC	CASSLAGGQETQYF
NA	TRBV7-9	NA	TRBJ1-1	TGTGCCAGCAGCTTTGGAGGGTTGGGTACTGAAGCTTTCTTT	CASSFGGLGTEAFF
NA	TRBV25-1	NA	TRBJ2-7	TGTGCCAGCAGTGAATCGGTCTACGAGCAGTACTTC	CASSESVYEQYF
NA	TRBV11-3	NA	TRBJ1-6	TGTGCCAGCACCCGGACAGCTAGTAATTCACCCCTCCACTTT	CASTRTASNSPLHF
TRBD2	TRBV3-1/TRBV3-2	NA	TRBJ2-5	TGTGCCAGCAACACCCCCCTAGCGGGGTTGGGGCAAGAGACCCAGTACTTC	CASNTPLAGLGQETQYF
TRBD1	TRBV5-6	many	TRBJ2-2	TGTGCCAGCAGCTTGGTACAGGGGGACACCGGGGAGCTGTTTTTT	CASSLVQGDTGELFF
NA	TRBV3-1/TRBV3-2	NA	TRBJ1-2	TGTGCCAGCAGCCAAGTGCTAAGTGAGGGCTATGGCTACACCTTC	CASSQVLSEGYGYTF
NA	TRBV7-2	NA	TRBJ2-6	TGTGCCAGCAGCTCTTATAGCTCTGGGGCCAACGTCCTGACTTTC	CASSSYSSGANVLTF
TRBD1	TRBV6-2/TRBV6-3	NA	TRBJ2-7	TGTGCCAGCAGTTACACGGCCACAGGGGGCCGGAACTACGAGCAGTACTTC	CASSYTATGGRNYEQYF
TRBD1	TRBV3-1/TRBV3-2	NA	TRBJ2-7	TGTGCCAGCAGCTTCGGACAGGGGGCCCCCTACGAGCAGTACTTC	CASSFGQGAPYEQYF
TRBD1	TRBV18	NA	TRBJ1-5	TGTGCCAGCTCACCGGGACAGCTCAATCAGCCCCAGCATTTT	CASSPGQLNQPQHF
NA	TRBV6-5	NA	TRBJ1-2	TGTGCCAGCAGACGGGGGGATGGCTACACCTTC	CASRRGDGYTF
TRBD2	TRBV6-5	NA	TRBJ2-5	TGTGCCAGCAGTTACGCCGGGACTAGCCGTCAAGAGACCCAGTACTTC	CASSYAGTSRQETQYF
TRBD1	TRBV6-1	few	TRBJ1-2	TGTGCCAGCAGTGAACAGACAGGGTGGGGTGGCTATGGCTACACCTTC	CASSEQTGWGGYGYTF